Following are 17 T cell receptor beta chains from one sample sequenced in a study of blood T cell repertoires in COVID-19. TCRdb keeps only in-frame clones here, not all; method: immunoSEQ multiplex PCR. The profile covers about 73,000 clones, with over 75% appearing a single time and 4% to 5% taken by the ten largest. Sequenced material: peripheral blood. The source of these receptors is a woman aged 60-70 years with acute or convalescent COVID-19.

On this clone itself: The sample contains more than one DNA sequence encoding this CDR3. The chain carries TRBV3-1 (or the pseudogene TRBV3-2) and TRBJ2-1, with 8 bases lining up with TRBD2. CDR1 and CDR2 (germline): LGHDT, YNNKEL (reference sequence). The length of the CDR3 is 15 residues. V lost 4 bases to trimming and J lost 2 bases; unmatched junction nucleotides: 4. The CDR3 loop reads CASSRAGGPYNEQFF. The CDR3 DNA sequence: TGTGCCAGCAGCCGGGCGGGGGGACCCTACAATGAGCAGTTCTTC.

The chain recombines TRBV2 with TRBJ2-1; 11 bases line up with TRBD2. The CDR3 consists of 16 residues. CDR1 SNHLY and CDR2 FYNNEI come from the germline V gene. V shed 6 bases and J 9 bases; nucleotides not matched to a gene: 13. The CDR3 region has the DNA TGTGCCAGCAGCTCCTTTCTAGCGGGGGGCGGAAGTGAGCAGTTCTTC. Translating it yields CASSSFLAGGGSEQFF.

The chain employs TRBV5-4 and TRBJ1-1; D is possibly TRBD1 (5 bases). The CDR3 totals 15 residues. Trimming left V 2 bases short and J 1 base short, with 12 bases between. The germline CDR1 and CDR2 sequences are SGHNT and YYREEE (reference sequence). The CDR3 loop is CASSLDSRANTEAFF. The CDR3 bases are TGTGCCAGCAGCTTAGACAGCCGGGCGAACACTGAAGCTTTCTTT.

The genes are TRBV7-3 and TRBJ1-2; D perhaps matches TRBD1 (6 bases). The ends were cut back, 5 bases at V and 1 base at J, with 26 bases in the middle. Germline V CDR1 and CDR2: SGHTA, FQGTGA. CDR3 length: 19 residues. CDR3 protein: CASSVLQGFSVALNYGYTF. CDR3 nucleotides: TGTGCCAGCAGCGTACTACAGGGATTCTCGGTGGCACTTAACTATGGCTACACCTTC.

The J gene is TRBJ1-3, the V gene TRBV7-9; D uncertain. CDR3 size: 17 residues. CDR1 is SEHNR and CDR2 is FQNEAQ in the germline V gene (reference sequence). V was clipped by 4 bases and J by 0 bases, with 16 bases between them. DNA of the CDR3: TGTGCCAGCAGCTCTACTCAGAGGTACCGCTCTGGAAACACCATATATTTT. Amino acid sequence: CASSSTQRYRSGNTIYF.

The chain combines TRBV27 with TRBJ1-6, with no clear D. V lost 7 bases to trimming and J lost 8 bases, with 15 bases between them. Germline V lookup: CDR1 MNHEY, CDR2 SMNVEV (reference sequence). This CDR3 has 14 residues. The chain's CDR3 is CASKSGESHSPLHF. In DNA form, the CDR3 reads TGTGCCAGCAAGTCCGGGGAGTCTCATTCACCCCTCCACTTT.

The gene calls are TRBV9 and TRBJ1-6, with TRBD1 identical over 10 bases. CDR1 SGDLS and CDR2 YYNGEE come from the germline V gene. The CDR3 is 18 residues long. V dropped 3 bases and J dropped 14; count of bases not matched to a gene: 20. The CDR3 DNA reads TGTGCCAGCAGCGCTCAGATTCCGGGACAGGGGCCCCCCACAACCCTCCACTTT. As protein: CASSAQIPGQGPPTTLHF.

The V gene is TRBV21-1, the J gene TRBJ1-2; the table's D call of TRBD1 was not tested on the DNA. TRBV21-1 is described as a pseudogene. The CDR3 contains 22 residues. The CDR3 here is CASSKSSGQGTERRKGSDGYTF. The DNA of the CDR3 is TGTGCCAGCAGCAAATCTTCAGGTCAGGGGACAGAGAGAAGGAAGGGCAGCGATGGCTACACCTTC.

This rearrangement joins TRBV4-2 to TRBJ2-7; perhaps TRBD1 as D (5 bases). CDR1 is LGHNA and CDR2 is YNFKEQ in the germline V gene. V was cut by 4 bases and J by 1 base, with 17 bases left in between. The CDR3 runs 16 residues. The CDR3 here is CASSRKKGAESYEQYF. The CDR3 bases are TGTGCCAGCAGCCGTAAGAAAGGGGCGGAATCCTACGAGCAGTACTTC.

The J gene is TRBJ2-2, the V gene TRBV5-4; 10 bases map to TRBD2. V was pared by 0 bases and J by 2 bases, with 4 bases of the junction left unmatched. The CDR3 consists of 17 residues. Germline CDR1 reads SGHNT; CDR2 reads YYREEE (reference sequence). CDR3 loop: CASSLGLAGANTGELFF. CDR3 nucleotides: TGTGCCAGCAGCTTGGGGCTAGCGGGGGCAAACACCGGGGAGCTGTTTTTT. Using reference TRBV5-4 and TRBJ2-2 for the parts outside the CDR3, the full variable domain is ETGVTQSPTHLIKTRGQQVTLRCSSQSGHNTVSWYQQALGQGPQFIFQYYREEENGRGNFPPRFSGLQFPNYSSELNVNALELDDSALYLCASSLGLAGANTGELFFGEGSRLTVL.

The V and J genes are TRBV6-5 and TRBJ1-2; D possibly corresponds to TRBD1 (5 bases). The CDR3 totals 14 residues. V was clipped by 4 bases and J by 2 bases, with 11 bases between them. Per the germline V gene, CDR1 is MNHEY and CDR2 is SVGAGI. CDR3 sequence reads: CASSWAGLNYGYTF. The CDR3 DNA follows: TGTGCCAGCAGTTGGGCAGGGCTCAACTATGGCTACACCTTC.

This clone is a singleton in its sample. V is TRBV27 and J is TRBJ1-6; D possibly corresponds to TRBD1 (5 bases). Trimming left V 7 bases short and J 4 bases short, with 14 bases between. Germline-derived CDR1 and CDR2 are MNHEY and SMNVEV (reference sequence). There are 15 residues in the CDR3. The CDR3 region is CASKSQGQYNSPLHF. The CDR3 nucleotides are TGTGCCAGCAAATCCCAGGGCCAGTATAATTCACCCCTCCACTTT.

The chain recombines TRBV23-1 with TRBJ1-2; D is undetermined. TRBV23-1 is marked as an open reading frame, function uncertain. V was clipped by 0 bases and J by 4 bases, with 15 bases between them. The CDR3 length is 16 residues. CDR3 DNA sequence: TGCGCCAGCAGTCAATCGCTCCCGTTGAGTGGCTATGGCTACACCTTC. Translated: CASSQSLPLSGYGYTF.

This chain uses TRBV6-1 with TRBJ2-5; 8 bases agree with TRBD1. J was trimmed by 5 bases and V by 3 bases; bases with no gene match: 8. Germline V CDR1 and CDR2: MNHNS, SASEGT. There are 15 residues in the CDR3. CDR3 nucleotide sequence: TGTGCCAGCAGTGATCTGACAGGGGTATCGGAGACCCAGTACTTC. Protein product: CASSDLTGVSETQYF.

This chain joins TRBV19 and TRBJ1-4; D gene ambiguous. The germline V and J ends were trimmed by 3 bases and 1 base, with 6 bases remaining between them. The CDR3 length is 14 residues. The germline CDR1 and CDR2 sequences are LNHDA and SQIVND (reference sequence). CDR3 region: CASSIRGTNEKLFF. CDR3 sequence (DNA): TGTGCCAGTAGTATCCGGGGAACTAATGAAAAACTGTTTTTT.

The V call is TRBV10-3, the J call TRBJ2-1; no clear D. The CDR3 has 13 residues. Germline CDR1 reads ENHRY; CDR2 reads SYGVKD. The germline V and J ends were trimmed by 5 bases and 2 bases, with 7 bases remaining between them. Written as DNA, the CDR3 is TGTGCCATCAGTACACCAACCTACAATGAGCAGTTCTTC. Protein product: CAISTPTYNEQFF.

The genes are TRBV13 and TRBJ1-1; 8 nucleotides agree with TRBD1. Germline V gene data show CDR1 as PRHDT and CDR2 as FYEKMQ (reference sequence). The ends lost 5 bases at V and 8 bases at J; junction bases unmatched: 22. The CDR3 consists of 18 residues. In DNA form, the CDR3 reads TGTGCCAGCAGCCCGACCAATCCCGGGACAGGCGCTGGGGTAGAAGCTTTCTTT. Translated, it gives CASSPTNPGTGAGVEAFF. The full variable domain, with the rest looked up from reference TRBV13 and TRBJ1-1, is AAGVIQSPRHLIKEKRETATLKCYPIPRHDTVYWYQQGPGQDPQFLISFYEKMQSDKGSIPDRFSAQQFSDYHSELNMSSLELGDSALYFCASSPTNPGTGAGVEAFFGQGTRLTVV.